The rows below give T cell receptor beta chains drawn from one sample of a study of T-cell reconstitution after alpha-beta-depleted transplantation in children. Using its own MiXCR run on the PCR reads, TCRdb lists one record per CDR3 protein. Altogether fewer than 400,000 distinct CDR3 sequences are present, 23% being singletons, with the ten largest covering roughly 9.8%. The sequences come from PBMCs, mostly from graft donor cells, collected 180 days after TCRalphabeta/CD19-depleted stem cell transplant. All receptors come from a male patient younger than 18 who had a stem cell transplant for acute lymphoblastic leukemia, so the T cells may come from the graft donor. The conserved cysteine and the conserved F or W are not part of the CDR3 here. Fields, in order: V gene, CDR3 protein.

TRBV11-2,ASSLDPGDRLFYNEQF
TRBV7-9,ASSPRIAREGYNEQF
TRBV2,ASSLSGGGTPPY
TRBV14,ASSQFSGMAANEQF
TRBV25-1,ASSGVSGMSSYEQY
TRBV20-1,SARVTPGPYEQY
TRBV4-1,ASSQWASGRPPLRNEQF
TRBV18,ASSTDRRSQH
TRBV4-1,ASSLGTGGNEQY
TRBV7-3,ASSCRAGEQY
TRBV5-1,ASSSTGALNYGYT
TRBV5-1,ASTGTEGNTIY
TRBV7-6,ASSYRTGKETQY
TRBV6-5,ASIFRGNQPQH
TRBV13,ASSRRTVGAEAF
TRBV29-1,SVEGGRASSYNEQF
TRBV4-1,ASSQVPGGRHYNEQF
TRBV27,ASSLDRQGLHTEAF
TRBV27,ASSQTRATGELF
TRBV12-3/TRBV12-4,ASKRTFPTDTQY
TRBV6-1,ASSRGLNTEAF
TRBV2,ASGTYEQS
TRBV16,ASSQYGGELF
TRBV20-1,SARGSSETQY
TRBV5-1,ASSFNHGGNTIY
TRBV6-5,ASSYGVRSTDTQY
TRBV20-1,SARDRSYYVNTEAF
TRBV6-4,ASSDSRGPALGSYNEQF
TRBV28,ASSLWGGPNTEAF
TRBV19,ASSTASIQY
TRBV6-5,ASSYSAGGNQPQH
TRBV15,ATSRITAEAF
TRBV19,ASSNRETGVGGEQF
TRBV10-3,AISETGTGNEQY
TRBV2,ASSESTGNYEQY